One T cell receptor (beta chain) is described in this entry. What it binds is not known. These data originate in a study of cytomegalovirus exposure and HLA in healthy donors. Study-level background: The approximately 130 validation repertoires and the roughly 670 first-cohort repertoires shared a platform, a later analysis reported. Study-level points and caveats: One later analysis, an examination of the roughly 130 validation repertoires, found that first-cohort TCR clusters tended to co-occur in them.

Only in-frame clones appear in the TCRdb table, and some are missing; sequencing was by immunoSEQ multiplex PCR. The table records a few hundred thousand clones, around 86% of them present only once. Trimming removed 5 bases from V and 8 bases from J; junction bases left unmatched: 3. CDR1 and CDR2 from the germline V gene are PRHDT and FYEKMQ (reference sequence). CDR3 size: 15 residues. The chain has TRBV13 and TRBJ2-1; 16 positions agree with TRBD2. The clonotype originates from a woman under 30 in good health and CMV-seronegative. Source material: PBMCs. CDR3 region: CASSPGLAGGHEQFF. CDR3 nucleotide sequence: TGTGCCAGCAGCCCGGGACTAGCGGGAGGGCATGAGCAGTTCTTC. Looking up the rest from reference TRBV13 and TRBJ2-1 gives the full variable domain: AAGVIQSPRHLIKEKRETATLKCYPIPRHDTVYWYQQGPGQDPQFLISFYEKMQSDKGSIPDRFSAQQFSDYHSELNMSSLELGDSALYFCASSPGLAGGHEQFFGPGTRLTVL.